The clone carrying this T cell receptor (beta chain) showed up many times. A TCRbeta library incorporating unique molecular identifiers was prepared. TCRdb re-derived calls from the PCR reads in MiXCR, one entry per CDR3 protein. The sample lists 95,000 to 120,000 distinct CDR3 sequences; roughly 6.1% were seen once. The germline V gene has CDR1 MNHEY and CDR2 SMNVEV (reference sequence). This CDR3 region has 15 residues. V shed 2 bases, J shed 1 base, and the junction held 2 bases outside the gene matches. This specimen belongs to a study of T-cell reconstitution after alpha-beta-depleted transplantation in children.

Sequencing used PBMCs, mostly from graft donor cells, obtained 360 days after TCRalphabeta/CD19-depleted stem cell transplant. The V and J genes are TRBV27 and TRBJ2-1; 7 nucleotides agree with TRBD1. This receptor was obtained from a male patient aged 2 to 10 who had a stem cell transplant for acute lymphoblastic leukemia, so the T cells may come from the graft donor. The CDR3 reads CASSLPGQSYNEQFF. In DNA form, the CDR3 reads TGTGCCAGCAGTTTACCGGGACAGTCCTACAATGAGCAGTTCTTC.